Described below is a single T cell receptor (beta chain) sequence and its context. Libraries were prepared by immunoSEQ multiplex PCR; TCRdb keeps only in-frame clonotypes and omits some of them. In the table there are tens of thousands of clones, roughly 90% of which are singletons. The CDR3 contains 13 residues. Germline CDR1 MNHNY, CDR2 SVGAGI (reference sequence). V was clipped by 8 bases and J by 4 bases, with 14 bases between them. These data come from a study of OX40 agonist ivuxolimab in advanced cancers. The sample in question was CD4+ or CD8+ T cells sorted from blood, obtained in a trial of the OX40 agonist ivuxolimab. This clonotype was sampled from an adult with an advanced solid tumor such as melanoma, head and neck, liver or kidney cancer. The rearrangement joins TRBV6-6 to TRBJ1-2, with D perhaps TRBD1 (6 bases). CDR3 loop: CASDTGSSYGYTF. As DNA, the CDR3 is TGTGCCAGCGACACAGGGTCTAGCTATGGCTACACCTTC.